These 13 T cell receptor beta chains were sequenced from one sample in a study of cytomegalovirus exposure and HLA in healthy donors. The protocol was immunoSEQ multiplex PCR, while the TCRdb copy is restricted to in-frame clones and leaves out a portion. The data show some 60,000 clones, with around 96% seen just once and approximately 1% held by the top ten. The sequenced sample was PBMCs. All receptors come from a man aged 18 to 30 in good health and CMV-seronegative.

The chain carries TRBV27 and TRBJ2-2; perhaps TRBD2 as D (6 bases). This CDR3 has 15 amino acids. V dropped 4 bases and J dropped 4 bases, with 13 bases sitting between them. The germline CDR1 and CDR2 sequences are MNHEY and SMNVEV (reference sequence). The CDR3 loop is CASSSIGEVTGELFF. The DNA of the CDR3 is TGTGCCAGCAGTTCCATAGGGGAGGTCACCGGGGAGCTGTTTTTT.

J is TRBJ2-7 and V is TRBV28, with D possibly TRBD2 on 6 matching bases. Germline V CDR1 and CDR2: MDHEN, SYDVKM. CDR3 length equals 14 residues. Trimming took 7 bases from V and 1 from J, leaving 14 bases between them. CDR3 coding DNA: TGTGCCAGCAATCCTTCCCGGGAGTCCTACGAGCAGTACTTC. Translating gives CASNPSRESYEQYF.

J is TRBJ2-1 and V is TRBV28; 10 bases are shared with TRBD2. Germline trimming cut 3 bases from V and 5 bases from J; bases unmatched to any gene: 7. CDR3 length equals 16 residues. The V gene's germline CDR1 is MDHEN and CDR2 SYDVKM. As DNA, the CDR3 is TGTGCCAGCAGTTTGAGCGGGGGACTAGCGCACAATGAGCAGTTCTTC. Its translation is CASSLSGGLAHNEQFF.

The CDR3: CASSQGSLDTQYF. CDR3 DNA sequence: TGCGCCAGCAGCCAGGGGAGCTTAGATACGCAGTATTTT. The rearrangement joins TRBV4-1 to TRBJ2-3; a possible D gene is TRBD2 (5 bases). This CDR3 contains 13 residues. V lost 3 bases and J 5 bases, leaving 9 bases between the germline ends. From germline, CDR1 is MGHRA and CDR2 YSYEKL.

This CDR3 reads CASSDGPGATGGTDTQYF. The CDR3 DNA sequence: TGTGCCAGCAGCGACGGACCTGGCGCAACAGGGGGCACAGATACGCAGTATTTT. The chain links TRBV28 to TRBJ2-3, with 7 nucleotides matching TRBD1. J was trimmed by 1 base and V by 6 bases; bases with no gene match: 16. Germline V CDR1 and CDR2: MDHEN, SYDVKM. The CDR3 sequence is 18 residues long.

The CDR3 spells CASSPRVAGGYEQYF. In DNA, the CDR3 is TGTGCCAGCAGCCCCCGGGTAGCGGGAGGCTACGAGCAGTACTTC. The rearrangement joins TRBV7-2 to TRBJ2-7; 10 bases map to TRBD2. In germline, CDR1 is SGHTA, CDR2 FQGNSA. This CDR3 contains 15 residues. Losses at the gene ends were 5 bases for V and 3 bases for J; bases not matched to a gene: 7.

DNA of the CDR3: TGTGCCAGCAGTTTTCTCCTCAGCGGGAGGGGGGCCTACGAGCAGTACTTC. It specifies CASSFLLSGRGAYEQYF. The chain recombines TRBV28 with TRBJ2-7; 10 positions match TRBD2. The CDR3 is made up of 17 amino acids. The germline V gene encodes CDR1 MDHEN and CDR2 SYDVKM. With 3 bases clipped from V and 2 bases from J, the junction kept 10 bases outside the gene matches.

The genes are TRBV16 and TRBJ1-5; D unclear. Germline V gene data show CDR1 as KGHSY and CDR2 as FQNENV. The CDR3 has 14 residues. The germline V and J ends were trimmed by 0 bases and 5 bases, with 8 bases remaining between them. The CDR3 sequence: CASSQSAEDQPQHF. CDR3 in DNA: TGTGCCAGCAGCCAATCGGCAGAGGATCAGCCCCAGCATTTT.

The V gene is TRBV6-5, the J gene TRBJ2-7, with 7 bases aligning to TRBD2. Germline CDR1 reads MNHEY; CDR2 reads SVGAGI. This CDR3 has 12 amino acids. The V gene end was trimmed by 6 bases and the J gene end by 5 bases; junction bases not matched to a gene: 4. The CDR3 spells CASRRGYDEQYF. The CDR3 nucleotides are TGTGCCAGCAGGCGGGGGTACGACGAGCAGTACTTC.

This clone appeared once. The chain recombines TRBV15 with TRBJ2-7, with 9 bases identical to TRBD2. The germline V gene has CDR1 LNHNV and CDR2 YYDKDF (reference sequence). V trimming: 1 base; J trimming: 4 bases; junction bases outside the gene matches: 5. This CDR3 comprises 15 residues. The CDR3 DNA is TGTGCCACCAGCAGAGTAAAGCGGGAGGATTACGAGCAGTACTTC. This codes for CATSRVKREDYEQYF.

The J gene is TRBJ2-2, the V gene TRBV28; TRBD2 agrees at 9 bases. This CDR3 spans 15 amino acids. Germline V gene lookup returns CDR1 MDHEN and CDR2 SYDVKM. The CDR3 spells CAATGGRAGTGELFF. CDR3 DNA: TGTGCAGCGACTGGCGGGAGGGCCGGCACCGGGGAGCTGTTTTTT.

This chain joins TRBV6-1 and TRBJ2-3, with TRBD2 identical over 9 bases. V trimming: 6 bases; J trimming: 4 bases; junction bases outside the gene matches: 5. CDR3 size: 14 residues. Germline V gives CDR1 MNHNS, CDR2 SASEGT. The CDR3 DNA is TGTGCCAGCAGGTATAGCGGGAGACCAGATACGCAGTATTTT. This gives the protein CASRYSGRPDTQYF.

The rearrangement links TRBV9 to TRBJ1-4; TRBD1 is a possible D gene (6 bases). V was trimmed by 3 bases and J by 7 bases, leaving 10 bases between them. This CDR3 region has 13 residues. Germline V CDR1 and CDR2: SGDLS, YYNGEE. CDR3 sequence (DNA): TGTGCCAGCAGCGGGGGACATCGTGAAAAACTGTTTTTT. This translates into CASSGGHREKLFF.